One T cell receptor (beta chain) is described in this entry. Antigen: not known. V lost 5 bases and J lost 6; bases outside the gene matches: 11. This CDR3 is built from 15 residues. The germline CDR1 and CDR2 sequences are MNHEY and SMNVEV (reference sequence). This sample stems from a study of T cell repertoires in cytomegalovirus infection. Study-level background: In the study, CMV epitopes included recently identified HLA-C-restricted and well-studied HLA-B-restricted ones. Shared public TCR beta signatures pointed to both CMV infection and a matching HLA type.

TCRdb re-derived calls from the reads in MiXCR, one entry per CDR3 protein. The table shows 900,000 to 950,000 distinct CDR3 sequences, with around 30% occurring only once. Whole-study results and caveats: Summed frequency of shared TCR beta families picked out CMV carriers who also had the relevant HLA. HLA-C-restricted CMV clonotypes gave the most frequent clonotype in two of eight donors.

The TCR comes from a human donor in good health (CMV status not recorded). Some clones in this sample may be carry-over from other donors' samples. V usage is TRBV27 and J usage is TRBJ2-7; TRBD1 matches 9 bases. Material: cultured CD8+ T cells from PBMCs, obtained from culture after CMV antigen stimulation. CDR3 sequence (DNA): TGTGCCAGCAGTCTCTCTGGGACAGGGCCGGGCGAGCAGTACTTC. Its translation: CASSLSGTGPGEQYF.